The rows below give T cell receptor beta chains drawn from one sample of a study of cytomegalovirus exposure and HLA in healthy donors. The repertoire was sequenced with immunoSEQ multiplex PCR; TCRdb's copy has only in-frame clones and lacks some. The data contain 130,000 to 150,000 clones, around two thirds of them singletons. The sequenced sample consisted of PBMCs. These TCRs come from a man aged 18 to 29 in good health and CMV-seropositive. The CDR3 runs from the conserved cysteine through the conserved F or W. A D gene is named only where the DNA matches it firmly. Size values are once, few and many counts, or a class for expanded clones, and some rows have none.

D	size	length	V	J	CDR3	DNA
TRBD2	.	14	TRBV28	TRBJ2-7	CASRPLAGKDEQYF	TGTGCCAGCAGACCACTAGCGGGAAAGGACGAGCAGTACTTC
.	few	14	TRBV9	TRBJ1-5	CASSVDPDNQPQHF	TGTGCCAGCAGCGTAGACCCAGATAATCAGCCCCAGCATTTT
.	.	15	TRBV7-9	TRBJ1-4	CASSPRTESNEKLFF	TGTGCCAGCAGCCCCCGGACAGAATCTAATGAAAAACTGTTTTTT
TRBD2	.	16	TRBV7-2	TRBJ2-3	CASSPLSGGALDTQYF	TGTGCCAGCAGCCCCCTGAGCGGGGGGGCCTTAGATACGCAGTATTTT
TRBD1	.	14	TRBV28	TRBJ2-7	CASSPPGQGDEQYF	TGTGCCAGCAGTCCGCCGGGACAGGGCGACGAGCAGTACTTC
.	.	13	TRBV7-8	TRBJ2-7	CASSSAWAYEQYF	TGTGCCAGCAGCTCTGCTTGGGCGTACGAGCAGTACTTC
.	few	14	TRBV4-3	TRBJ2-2	CASSPVDSTGELFF	TGCGCCAGCAGTCCAGTCGACAGCACCGGGGAGCTGTTTTTT
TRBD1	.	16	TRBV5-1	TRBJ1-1	CASSLKPGTGNTEAFF	TGCGCCAGCAGCCTAAAACCCGGGACAGGGAATACTGAAGCTTTCTTT
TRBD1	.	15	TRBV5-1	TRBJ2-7	CASSLTGTGSYEQYF	TGCGCCAGCAGTCTAACCGGGACAGGATCCTACGAGCAGTACTTC
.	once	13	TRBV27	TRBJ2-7	CASTIAPSYEQYF	TGTGCCAGCACCATAGCCCCATCCTACGAGCAGTACTTC
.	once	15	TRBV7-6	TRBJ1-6	CASSLKRSYNSPLHF	TGTGCCAGCAGCTTAAAGCGGAGCTATAATTCACCCCTCCACTTT
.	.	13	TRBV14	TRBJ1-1	CASSRDRFSEAFF	TGTGCCAGCAGCCGTGACAGGTTTTCTGAAGCTTTCTTT
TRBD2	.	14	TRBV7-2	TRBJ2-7	CASYGGGGNDEQYF	TGTGCCAGCTACGGGGGGGGAGGGAACGACGAGCAGTACTTC
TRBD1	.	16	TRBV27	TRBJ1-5	CASRKMDRGQGQPQHF	TGTGCCAGCAGGAAAATGGACAGGGGGCAAGGTCAGCCCCAGCATTTT
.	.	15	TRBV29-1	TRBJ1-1	CSVGLIQGNYTEAFF	TGCAGCGTTGGCCTGATACAGGGAAATTACACTGAAGCTTTCTTT
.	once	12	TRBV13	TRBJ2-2	CASSPSTGELFF	TGTGCCAGCAGCCCCAGCACCGGGGAGCTGTTTTTT
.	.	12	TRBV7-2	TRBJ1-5	CASSLTGGPQHF	TGTGCCAGCAGCTTAACCGGGGGGCCCCAGCATTTT
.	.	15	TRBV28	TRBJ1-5	CASSLGLGGGQPQHF	TGTGCCAGCAGTTTGGGACTAGGAGGAGGACAGCCCCAGCATTTT
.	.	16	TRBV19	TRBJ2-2	CASTGGWAANTGELFF	TGTGCCAGTACCGGGGGATGGGCAGCAAACACCGGGGAGCTGTTTTTT
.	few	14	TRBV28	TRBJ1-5	CASSLQQGHQPQHF	TGTGCCAGCAGTTTACAACAGGGTCATCAGCCCCAGCATTTT
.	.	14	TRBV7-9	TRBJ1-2	CASSFDSINYGYTF	TGTGCCAGCAGCTTCGACAGTATAAACTATGGCTACACCTTC
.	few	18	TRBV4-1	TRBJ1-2	CASSQDYSGEGLDYGYTF	TGCGCCAGCAGCCAAGATTACTCGGGGGAGGGATTAGACTATGGCTACACCTTC
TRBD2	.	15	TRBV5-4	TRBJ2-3	CASSLGREALDTQYF	TGTGCCAGCAGCTTGGGGCGGGAGGCCCTCGATACGCAGTATTTT
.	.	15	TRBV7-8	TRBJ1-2	CASSPQPSFGPGYTF	TGTGCCAGCAGCCCCCAACCTAGCTTTGGCCCCGGCTACACCTTC
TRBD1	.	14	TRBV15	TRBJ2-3	CATSRATGKDTQYF	TGTGCCACCAGCAGAGCGACAGGGAAAGATACGCAGTATTTT